This entry lists 30 T cell receptor beta chains sequenced from one sample in a study of T-cell reconstitution after alpha-beta-depleted transplantation in children. The authors prepared the TCRbeta library with unique molecular identifiers. TCRdb re-called the PCR reads with MiXCR, one entry per CDR3 protein. The sample has roughly 500,000 distinct CDR3 sequences, approximately 32% seen once. The material sequenced was PBMCs from the stem cell graft donor, taken from the stem cell graft. All receptors come from a human donor who donated a stem cell graft to a child with aplastic anemia.

This chain joins TRBV28 and TRBJ1-2; D gene unclear. CDR1 and CDR2 (germline): MDHEN, SYDVKM. V was clipped by 6 bases and J by 7 bases, with 12 bases between them. The CDR3 contains 12 residues. This CDR3 is CASRDTRSGYTF. In DNA form, the CDR3 reads TGTGCCAGCAGAGACACTAGATCTGGCTACACCTTC.

The CDR3 protein is CASSLDGGGSGANVLTF. The CDR3 DNA sequence: TGTGCCAGCAGCTTAGACGGGGGTGGCTCTGGGGCCAACGTCCTGACTTTC. The chain recombines TRBV11-2 with TRBJ2-6; a weak D match, TRBD2 (6 bases). V was pared by 0 bases and J by 0 bases, with 9 bases between. CDR1 is SGHAT, CDR2 FQNNGV, per germline. CDR3 length: 17 amino acids.

A few counts support this clonotype. The CDR3 nucleotides read TGCAGTGCTTGCGCCGACAGGATTAACACTGAAGCTTTCTTT. As protein: CSACADRINTEAFF. V usage is TRBV20-1 and J usage is TRBJ1-1, with a tentative D call TRBD1 (6 bases). Trimming left V 5 bases short and J 2 bases short, with 15 bases between. CDR3 length: 14 amino acids. Germline lookup yields CDR1 DFQATT and CDR2 SNEGSKA (reference sequence).

The chain recombines TRBV19 with TRBJ1-5, with TRBD1 as a possible D gene (6 bases). Between the trimmed V and J ends, which lost 3 bases and 2 bases, there was a span of 14 bases. The germline gives CDR1 LNHDA, CDR2 SQIVND (reference sequence). The CDR3 runs 16 residues. CDR3 nucleotides: TGTGCCAGTAGTATTGAATGGGGGGCGGGCAATCAGCCCCAGCATTTT. Its translation: CASSIEWGAGNQPQHF.

This clonotype has more than one count but fewer than ten. The chain uses TRBV20-1 and TRBJ2-1, with 10 bases lining up with TRBD2. Germline CDR1 DFQATT, CDR2 SNEGSKA (reference sequence). Trimming removed 5 bases from V and 7 bases from J; junction bases left unmatched: 8. The CDR3 consists of 14 residues. Written as DNA, the CDR3 is TGCAGTGCTCGACTAGCGGGTTATAGGAATGAGCAGTTCTTC. Residues: CSARLAGYRNEQFF.

The rearrangement joins TRBV12-3 or TRBV12-4 to TRBJ2-1; 7 positions match TRBD1. V gave up 2 bases and J gave up 6 bases; unmatched junction bases: 7. CDR3 length: 15 amino acids. The CDR3 spells CASSLPGGSSNEQFF. The CDR3 coding sequence is TGTGCCAGCAGTTTACCAGGGGGTTCTAGCAATGAGCAGTTCTTC.

The chain recombines TRBV21-1 with TRBJ2-2; the D call of TRBD2 is as the table states it, not checked on the DNA. TRBV21-1 is described as a pseudogene. This CDR3 contains 16 residues. The CDR3 coding sequence is TGTGCCAGCAGCAAAGGGGCGGGAGGGCGTCCCGGGGAGCTGTTTTTT. This encodes CASSKGAGGRPGELFF.

This clonotype was observed a few times. CDR3 region: CASSFLLRQGRDTQYF. CDR3 coding DNA: TGTGCCAGCAGTTTTCTCCTGCGGCAGGGGAGGGATACGCAGTATTTT. The chain employs TRBV12-3 or TRBV12-4 and TRBJ2-3; either TRBD1 or TRBD2 may supply D (6 bases each). V lost 3 bases to trimming and J lost 6 bases, with 19 bases between them. CDR3 length: 16 residues.

The chain combines TRBV29-1 with TRBJ1-2, with D unresolved. Germline CDR1 and CDR2: SQVTM and ANQGSEA. Trimming removed 4 bases at V and 0 bases at J, with 9 bases between. The CDR3 runs to 13 residues. This CDR3 is CSVGSAANYGYTF. The CDR3 nucleotides are TGCAGCGTTGGATCCGCCGCTAACTATGGCTACACCTTC. Full variable domain (rest looked up from reference TRBV29-1 and TRBJ1-2): SAVISQKPSRDICQRGTSLTIQCQVDSQVTMMFWYRQQPGQSLTLIATANQGSEATYESGFVIDKFPISRPNLTFSTLTVSNMSPEDSSIYLCSVGSAANYGYTFGSGTRLTVV.

V is TRBV6-2 or TRBV6-3 and J is TRBJ2-5; the D gene is possibly TRBD2 (6 bases). The V end was cut by 2 bases, the J end by 4 bases, with 14 bases between. Germline CDR1 is MNHEY and CDR2 is SVGEGT. The CDR3 is 15 residues long. The CDR3 region is CASSYGGRLSETQYF. In DNA, the CDR3 is TGTGCCAGCAGTTACGGGGGGAGGTTGTCAGAGACCCAGTACTTC.

This clonotype was counted only a few times. The V gene is TRBV5-1, the J gene TRBJ2-3; 8 bases match TRBD2. The CDR3 runs 18 residues. Germline V lookup: CDR1 SGHRS, CDR2 YFSETQ. The V and J ends lost 3 bases and 4 bases, in that order; junction bases with no gene match: 16. The CDR3: CASSSLSQASGSADTQYF. CDR3 nucleotide sequence: TGCGCCAGCAGCTCCCTCTCTCAGGCAAGCGGGAGCGCAGATACGCAGTATTTT.

The CDR3 DNA reads as TGTGCTAGTGGTTTGGTACTTAGGGGTGGGGAGACCCAGTACTTC. Its protein product is CASGLVLRGGETQYF. The rearrangement joins TRBV12-5 to TRBJ2-5; a weak D match, TRBD1 (5 bases). This CDR3 has 15 residues. CDR1 LGHNT and CDR2 FRNRAP come from the germline V gene. The ends were cut back, 0 bases at V and 5 bases at J, with 13 bases in the middle.

This clonotype was found many times. The chain uses TRBV6-5 and TRBJ1-1; D is unclear. Germline V gene sequence: CDR1 MNHEY, CDR2 SVGAGI. The CDR3 has 13 amino acids. Trimming removed 5 bases at V and 2 bases at J, with 9 bases between. The CDR3 sequence is CASSRTGNTEAFF. CDR3 DNA: TGTGCCAGCAGTCGGACCGGTAACACTGAAGCTTTCTTT.

This clonotype was seen a few times. V usage is TRBV28 and J usage is TRBJ2-1, with a tentative D call TRBD2 (5 bases). Trimming took 5 bases from V and 0 from J, leaving 8 bases between them. The CDR3 sequence is 14 residues long. The V gene's germline CDR1 is MDHEN and CDR2 SYDVKM. CDR3 in DNA: TGTGCCAGCAGTGGACTCTACTCCTACAATGAGCAGTTCTTC. The encoded protein is CASSGLYSYNEQFF.

This clonotype has more than one count but fewer than ten. This rearrangement joins TRBV12-3 or TRBV12-4 to TRBJ2-1, with D possibly being TRBD2 (7 bases). V lost 8 bases and J lost 4, with 12 bases in between. The CDR3 is 13 residues long. The CDR3 protein is CASGGAVYNEQFF. The CDR3 region has the DNA TGTGCCAGCGGGGGGGCAGTTTACAATGAGCAGTTCTTC.

This clonotype has just a few counts. The chain links TRBV12-3 or TRBV12-4 to TRBJ1-2; tentative D call: TRBD1 (5 bases). Trimming took off 5 bases at V and 8 bases at J, with 18 bases between the two ends. CDR3 length equals 14 residues. CDR3 protein: CASSGRARVLGYTF. DNA of the CDR3: TGTGCCAGCAGTGGACGGGCCAGGGTTTTGGGCTACACCTTC.

The table lists this clonotype with a few counts. This chain connects TRBV5-1 to TRBJ2-7; TRBD1 aligns across 10 bases. The CDR3 is made up of 15 amino acids. Germline CDR1 is SGHRS and CDR2 is YFSETQ. J gave up 6 bases and V 4 bases, and 10 bases lay outside the gene matches. Written as DNA, the CDR3 is TGCGCCAGCAGCCAGACAGGGGGCGAAGAAGGCGAGCAGTACGTC. Translation gives CASSQTGGEEGEQYV.

Only a few counts were recorded for this clonotype. The genes are TRBV6-2 or TRBV6-3 and TRBJ2-7; 7 bases match TRBD1. The J segment lost 6 bases and the V segment lost 6 bases, leaving 11 bases of the junction unmatched. Germline CDR1 reads MNHEY; CDR2 reads SVGEGT. The CDR3 length is 14 residues. CDR3 in DNA: TGTGCCAGCAGGCCGACAGGGCTGTTGGGCGAGCAGTACGTC. As protein: CASRPTGLLGEQYV.

J is TRBJ1-5 and V is TRBV20-1; D is perhaps TRBD1 (6 bases). The CDR3 length is 13 residues. The V gene lost 6 bases and the J gene lost 4 bases, with 13 bases spanning the gap. The germline CDR1 and CDR2 sequences are DFQATT and SNEGSKA (reference sequence). The CDR3 sequence: CSARWTVNQPQHF. The CDR3 DNA sequence: TGCAGTGCGCGTTGGACAGTTAATCAGCCCCAGCATTTT.

The rearrangement joins TRBV9 to TRBJ2-1; tentatively, D is TRBD2 (5 bases). The CDR3 covers 12 residues. Germline V gives CDR1 SGDLS, CDR2 YYNGEE. Between the trimmed V and J ends, which lost 3 bases and 8 bases, there was a span of 9 bases. The CDR3 DNA follows: TGTGCCAGCAGCGGAGGGAATGATGAGCAGTTCTTC. Protein: CASSGGNDEQFF.

The V gene is TRBV9, the J gene TRBJ2-5; either TRBD1 or TRBD2 may fit D (6 bases each). This CDR3 has 16 amino acids. Germline assignment: CDR1 SGDLS and CDR2 YYNGEE. With 4 bases removed from V and 5 bases from J, the gap between germline ends came to 21 bases. CDR3 nucleotides: TGTGCCAGCAGCCCCCGGGGGACATCCGATGGGGAGACCCAGTACTTC. Translated: CASSPRGTSDGETQYF.

The V gene is TRBV29-1, the J gene TRBJ1-1; 11 bases align to TRBD1. Germline CDR1 SQVTM, CDR2 ANQGSEA. The junction had 5 bases not matched to a gene; V was cut back by 6 bases and J by 5 bases. The CDR3 sequence is 13 residues long. The CDR3 region is CSVVGTGGTEAFF. Written as DNA, the CDR3 is TGCAGCGTGGTCGGGACAGGGGGAACTGAAGCTTTCTTT.

The chain has TRBV29-1 and TRBJ2-1; 11 nucleotides line up with TRBD1. Unmatched junction bases numbered 8, after V lost 7 bases and J lost 9 bases. The CDR3 has 13 residues. The germline V gene has CDR1 SQVTM and CDR2 ANQGSEA. As DNA, the CDR3 is TGCAGCGGGGGGACAGGGGGAGGTCTTGAGCAGTTCTTC. Its translation: CSGGTGGGLEQFF.

The rearrangement joins TRBV15 to TRBJ2-1; 10 nucleotides agree with TRBD2. There are 15 residues in the CDR3. The ends lost 9 bases at V and 4 bases at J; junction bases unmatched: 9. Germline-derived CDR1 and CDR2 are LNHNV and YYDKDF (reference sequence). The CDR3 sequence is CATTLTSGDYNEQFF. The DNA of the CDR3 is TGTGCCACGACCCTAACTAGCGGGGATTACAATGAGCAGTTCTTC. Full variable domain (remainder filled in from reference TRBV15 and TRBJ2-1): DAMVIQNPRYQVTQFGKPVTLSCSQTLNHNVMYWYQQKSSQAPKLLFHYYDKDFNNEADTPDNFQSRRPNTSFCFLDIRSPGLGDTAMYLCATTLTSGDYNEQFFGPGTRLTVL.

This clonotype was picked up a small number of times. The V and J genes are TRBV29-1 and TRBJ2-3, with a possible D match to TRBD2 (6 bases). V lost 3 bases and J 5 bases, leaving 12 bases between the germline ends. This CDR3 has 13 amino acids. In germline, CDR1 is SQVTM, CDR2 ANQGSEA. For the CDR3, the DNA is TGCAGCGTTGACAGGCTTAGCGGAGATACGCAGTATTTT. As protein: CSVDRLSGDTQYF.

V usage is TRBV6-5 and J usage is TRBJ2-2, with TRBD1 as a possible D gene (6 bases). From germline, CDR1 is MNHEY and CDR2 SVGAGI. This CDR3 has 15 amino acids. The V gene lost 2 bases and the J gene lost 0 bases, with 7 bases spanning the gap. This CDR3 reads CASSYRQANTGELFF. The CDR3 DNA follows: TGTGCCAGCAGTTACCGACAGGCGAACACCGGGGAGCTGTTTTTT.

The chain uses TRBV12-3 or TRBV12-4 and TRBJ2-7; either TRBD1 or TRBD2 may supply D (5 bases each). The V and J ends lost 5 bases and 2 bases respectively, with 10 bases between them. There are 13 residues in the CDR3. The CDR3 here is CASSPGPPYEQYV. CDR3 sequence (DNA): TGTGCCAGCAGTCCGGGGCCGCCCTACGAGCAGTACGTC.

This chain joins TRBV18 and TRBJ1-1; tentative D call: TRBD1 (5 bases). The CDR3 contains 16 residues. Germline values: CDR1 KGHSH, CDR2 LQKENI. The V gene lost 6 bases and the J gene lost 0 bases, with 17 bases spanning the gap. CDR3 DNA sequence: TGTGCCAGCTCCCCTACCCAGGGCTCAATGAACACTGAAGCTTTCTTT. Amino acids: CASSPTQGSMNTEAFF.

In its sample, this clonotype was seen many times. The CDR3 region has the DNA TGCGCCAGCAGCTTGGTGGGCGAACCCTACAATGAGCAGTTCTTC. It encodes CASSLVGEPYNEQFF. The chain uses TRBV5-1 and TRBJ2-1, with D hard to call. V dropped 0 bases and J dropped 2 bases, with 9 bases sitting between them. The CDR3 loop spans 15 amino acids. Germline assignment: CDR1 SGHRS and CDR2 YFSETQ.

The chain uses TRBV15 and TRBJ2-2; TRBD2 agrees at 8 bases. V shed 0 bases, J shed 7 bases, and the junction held 16 bases outside the gene matches. The germline V gene has CDR1 LNHNV and CDR2 YYDKDF (reference sequence). The CDR3 runs 19 residues. CDR3 residues: CATSRETHFSGISVGELFF. The CDR3 DNA reads as TGTGCCACCAGCAGAGAAACGCACTTTAGCGGGATTTCAGTCGGGGAGCTGTTTTTT.